The 27 T cell receptor beta chains below come from one sample, sequenced in a study of cytomegalovirus exposure and HLA in healthy donors. Researchers ran the PCR with 60 Vbeta and 13 Jbeta primers. Produced via immunoSEQ multiplex PCR; TCRdb's table is partial and in-frame only. The profile shows some 190,000 clones, around 77% of them singletons. Material for sequencing was PBMCs. Source of these receptors: a woman aged 25 to 39 in good health and CMV-seronegative.

The chain has TRBV5-6 and TRBJ2-2; 7 bases agree with TRBD2. This CDR3 spans 15 amino acids. Germline values: CDR1 SGHDT, CDR2 YYEEEE. Trimming cost V 2 bases and J 5 bases; bases outside gene matches: 6. CDR3 sequence reads: CASSLVPGGTGELFF. CDR3 in DNA: TGTGCCAGCAGCTTAGTGCCCGGGGGGACCGGGGAGCTGTTTTTT. Combining the CDR3 with reference TRBV5-6 and TRBJ2-2 gives the whole variable domain DAGVTQSPTHLIKTRGQQVTLRCSPKSGHDTVSWYQQALGQGPQFIFQYYEEEERQRGNFPDRFSGHQFPNYSSELNVNALLLGDSALYLCASSLVPGGTGELFFGEGSRLTVL.

The V call is TRBV29-1, the J call TRBJ2-1; 12 nucleotides line up with TRBD1. CDR3 length: 16 amino acids. Trimming removed 5 bases from V and 6 bases from J; junction bases left unmatched: 11. CDR1 is SQVTM, CDR2 ANQGSEA, per germline. The CDR3 loop is CSVHIPGTGGRNEQFF. The CDR3 region has the DNA TGCAGCGTTCATATACCCGGGACAGGGGGCCGCAATGAGCAGTTCTTC.

The chain joins TRBV7-9 to TRBJ2-7; 7 bases fit TRBD2. There are 14 residues in the CDR3. J gave up 3 bases and V 5 bases, and 7 bases lay outside the gene matches. Germline V lookup: CDR1 SEHNR, CDR2 FQNEAQ (reference sequence). CDR3 DNA: TGTGCCAGCAGCCCCGGACTAGAAATCTACGAGCAGTACTTC. This gives the protein CASSPGLEIYEQYF.

The genes are TRBV7-8 and TRBJ2-3; TRBD1 matches 12 bases. Germline V CDR1 and CDR2: SGHVS, FQNEAQ. This CDR3 contains 17 residues. V dropped 1 base and J dropped 6; count of bases not matched to a gene: 8. The CDR3 spells CASSLGRGTGGLDTQYF. The DNA of the CDR3 is TGTGCCAGCAGCTTAGGACGCGGGACAGGGGGCCTCGATACGCAGTATTTT.

The chain has TRBV19 and TRBJ1-2; D perhaps matches TRBD1 (5 bases). The germline CDR1 and CDR2 sequences are LNHDA and SQIVND (reference sequence). This CDR3 has 12 amino acids. Between the trimmed V and J ends, which lost 7 bases and 3 bases, there was a span of 9 bases. CDR3 nucleotide sequence: TGTGCCAGTAATTGGGGGGACTATGGCTACACCTTC. Its protein product is CASNWGDYGYTF.

The V and J genes are TRBV19 and TRBJ1-5; 7 nucleotides agree with TRBD1. CDR1 and CDR2 (germline): LNHDA, SQIVND (reference sequence). The CDR3 contains 19 residues. J lost 0 bases, V lost 3 bases, and 14 bases had no gene match. For the CDR3, the DNA is TGTGCCAGTAGTATTGTTGCAGGGGGGATTGGGGTTAGCAATCAGCCCCAGCATTTT. It translates to CASSIVAGGIGVSNQPQHF. Supplemented by reference TRBV19 and TRBJ1-5, the full variable domain reads DGGITQSPKYLFRKEGQNVTLSCEQNLNHDAMYWYRQDPGQGLRLIYYSQIVNDFQKGDIAEGYSVSREKKESFPLTVTSAQKNPTAFYLCASSIVAGGIGVSNQPQHFGDGTRLSIL.

The sample holds a few counts of this clone. The chain joins TRBV5-1 to TRBJ1-1, with 12 bases fitting TRBD1. The V and J ends lost 3 bases and 4 bases, in that order; junction bases with no gene match: 1. Germline V gene lookup returns CDR1 SGHRS and CDR2 YFSETQ. The CDR3 runs 14 residues. Here the CDR3 reads CASSWGQGATEAFF. The CDR3 DNA reads as TGCGCCAGCAGCTGGGGACAGGGGGCCACTGAAGCTTTCTTT.

The V gene is TRBV5-8, the J gene TRBJ1-4; D may be TRBD1 (6 bases). This CDR3 comprises 13 residues. Germline V CDR1 and CDR2: SGHTS, YDEGEE. V dropped 5 bases and J dropped 10 bases, with 15 bases sitting between them. The CDR3 region is CASRARQVRKLFF. CDR3 DNA sequence: TGTGCCAGCAGAGCCCGACAGGTTAGAAAACTGTTTTTT.

This rearrangement joins TRBV28 to TRBJ1-2; the D gene is possibly TRBD1 (5 bases). CDR1 is MDHEN and CDR2 is SYDVKM in the germline V gene. The CDR3 runs to 14 residues. The V end was cut by 6 bases, the J end by 8 bases, with 19 bases between. The DNA for the CDR3 is TGTGCCAGCAGCTCACCCCGGGGGACGTACGGCTACACCTTC. Translated, it gives CASSSPRGTYGYTF.

The chain recombines TRBV6-5 with TRBJ2-7; maybe TRBD2 (6 bases). CDR1 and CDR2 (germline): MNHEY, SVGAGI. CDR3 size: 13 residues. With 10 bases removed from V and 3 bases from J, the gap between germline ends came to 16 bases. CDR3 nucleotides: TGTGCCACGCATCGGGGGTTGGGCTACGAGCAGTACTTC. Protein product: CATHRGLGYEQYF.

This clone was seen more than once but under ten times. CDR3: CASSLRGSNTGELFF. Written as DNA, the CDR3 is TGCGCCAGCAGCTTGCGGGGGTCGAACACCGGGGAGCTGTTTTTT. This chain connects TRBV5-1 to TRBJ2-2; maybe TRBD2 (6 bases). The CDR3 consists of 15 residues. Trimming pared 1 base from V and 0 bases from J, leaving 7 bases between. Germline CDR1 is SGHRS and CDR2 is YFSETQ.

This chain joins TRBV2 and TRBJ1-1; 8 bases are shared with TRBD1. Germline V CDR1 and CDR2: SNHLY, FYNNEI. Trimming at V came to 10 bases and at J to 1 base, leaving 11 bases not matched to a gene. This CDR3 is built from 15 residues. CDR3 in DNA: TGTGCCACCAAAAAAACAGGGGGGGGGAACACTGAAGCTTTCTTT. Amino acids: CATKKTGGGNTEAFF.

V gene TRBV5-1 combines with J gene TRBJ1-4; TRBD1 aligns across 9 bases. Germline V CDR1 and CDR2: SGHRS, YFSETQ. After removal of 4 bases from V and 3 bases from J, the junction contained 4 bases not matched to a gene. This CDR3 region has 15 residues. CDR3 sequence reads: CASSPRTGANEKLFF. DNA for the CDR3: TGCGCCAGCAGCCCCCGGACAGGGGCTAATGAAAAACTGTTTTTT. Variable domain in full (rest from reference TRBV5-1 and TRBJ1-4): KAGVTQTPRYLIKTRGQQVTLSCSPISGHRSVSWYQQTPGQGLQFLFEYFSETQRNKGNFPGRFSGRQFSNSRSEMNVSTLELGDSALYLCASSPRTGANEKLFFGSGTQLSVL.

V is TRBV5-4 and J is TRBJ1-1; TRBD1 agrees at 12 bases. This CDR3 contains 15 residues. The junction had 3 bases not matched to a gene; V was cut back by 3 bases and J by 3 bases. The germline CDR1 and CDR2 sequences are SGHNT and YYREEE (reference sequence). Here the CDR3 DNA reads TGTGCCAGCAGCTGGGGGGACAGGGGGCACACTGAAGCTTTCTTT. Translation: CASSWGDRGHTEAFF.

The V and J genes are TRBV28 and TRBJ1-1; no definite D call. The CDR3 spans 12 residues. Per germline, CDR1 MDHEN and CDR2 SYDVKM. V was shortened by 6 bases and J by 11 bases, with 16 bases between the two germline ends. For the CDR3, the DNA is TGTGCCAGCAGCACCAACCCGTCGGGTGCTTTCTTT. It is translated as CASSTNPSGAFF.

The chain joins TRBV19 to TRBJ1-2; 7 positions match TRBD1. Germline trimming cut 2 bases from V and 4 bases from J; bases unmatched to any gene: 4. CDR3 size: 14 residues. Germline CDR1 LNHDA, CDR2 SQIVND (reference sequence). The CDR3 DNA sequence: TGTGCCAGTAGTATACTGGCAGGGGGCTATGGCTACACCTTC. The encoded protein is CASSILAGGYGYTF. The whole variable domain, filled in from reference TRBV19 and TRBJ1-2, reads DGGITQSPKYLFRKEGQNVTLSCEQNLNHDAMYWYRQDPGQGLRLIYYSQIVNDFQKGDIAEGYSVSREKKESFPLTVTSAQKNPTAFYLCASSILAGGYGYTFGSGTRLTVV.

The rearrangement links TRBV2 to TRBJ1-2; 8 bases fit TRBD1. Per germline, CDR1 SNHLY and CDR2 FYNNEI. The CDR3 covers 16 residues. The CDR3 loop reads CTSTGGRGRGDYGYTF. CDR3 DNA: TGTACCTCAACGGGGGGCAGGGGGCGAGGGGATTATGGCTACACCTTC. The variable domain in full, with the rest retrieved from reference TRBV2 and TRBJ1-2, is EPEVTQTPSHQVTQMGQEVILRCVPISNHLYFYWYRQILGQKVEFLVSFYNNEISEKSEIFDDQFSVERPDGSNFTLKIRSTKLEDSAMYFCTSTGGRGRGDYGYTFGSGTRLTVV.

The chain uses TRBV18 and TRBJ1-4, with D hard to call. V lost 6 bases to trimming and J lost 8 bases, with 25 bases between them. CDR3 size: 17 residues. Germline CDR1 reads KGHSH; CDR2 reads LQKENI. The CDR3 DNA reads TGTGCCAGCTCTCCCGAGTCATTTTTAGCTCTTGGCGAAAAACTGTTTTTT. Protein product: CASSPESFLALGEKLFF.

This clone occurred once. V is TRBV7-2 and J is TRBJ2-5; 10 bases are shared with TRBD1. The germline V gene encodes CDR1 SGHTA and CDR2 FQGNSA. Losses at the gene ends were 4 bases for V and 3 bases for J; bases not matched to a gene: 8. The length of the CDR3 is 16 residues. CDR3 sequence reads: CASSSNPGQGKETQYF. CDR3 nucleotide sequence: TGTGCCAGCAGCTCCAATCCGGGACAGGGGAAAGAGACCCAGTACTTC. Complete variable domain (other parts from reference TRBV7-2 and TRBJ2-5): GAGVSQSPSNKVTEKGKDVELRCDPISGHTALYWYRQSLGQGLEFLIYFQGNSAPDKSGLPSDRFSAERTGGSVSTLTIQRTQQEDSAVYLCASSSNPGQGKETQYFGPGTRLLVL.

The chain is built from TRBV6-5 and TRBJ2-7; D is ambiguous. V was pared by 6 bases and J by 3 bases, with 9 bases between. CDR1 is MNHEY and CDR2 is SVGAGI in the germline V gene. This CDR3 region has 12 residues. The CDR3 protein is CASSNGVYEQYF. Written as DNA, the CDR3 is TGTGCCAGCAGCAACGGTGTCTACGAGCAGTACTTC.

This clone was observed a handful of times. The rearrangement links TRBV4-3 to TRBJ1-2; TRBD1 matches 7 bases. The germline V gene encodes CDR1 LGHNA and CDR2 YSLEER. The CDR3 covers 12 residues. V trimming: 4 bases; J trimming: 5 bases; junction bases outside the gene matches: 1. The CDR3 coding sequence is TGCGCCAGCAGCCGACAGGGTTATGGCTACACCTTC. Translation gives CASSRQGYGYTF.

This chain uses TRBV7-9 with TRBJ1-1; D is ambiguous. CDR3 length: 13 residues. Between the trimmed V and J ends, which lost 4 bases and 0 bases, there was a span of 6 bases. Germline CDR1 SEHNR, CDR2 FQNEAQ (reference sequence). CDR3: CASSSQMNTEAFF. CDR3 nucleotides: TGTGCCAGCAGCTCCCAGATGAACACTGAAGCTTTCTTT. The whole variable domain, filled in from reference TRBV7-9 and TRBJ1-1, reads DTGVSQNPRHKITKRGQNVTFRCDPISEHNRLYWYRQTLGQGPEFLTYFQNEAQLEKSRLLSDRFSAERPKGSFSTLEIQRTEQGDSAMYLCASSSQMNTEAFFGQGTRLTVV.

Only a few counts were recorded for this clone. V gene TRBV5-1 combines with J gene TRBJ1-3; weak D call: TRBD1 (6 bases). Trimming removed 3 bases at V and 4 bases at J, with 20 bases between. The CDR3 is made up of 17 amino acids. CDR1 is SGHRS, CDR2 YFSETQ, per germline. CDR3 bases: TGCGCCAGCAGCTCCGCCGCGGGGAGGGGGATCGGAAACACCATATATTTT. Translation: CASSSAAGRGIGNTIYF.

The J gene is TRBJ2-7, the V gene TRBV2, with no clear D. The germline V gene encodes CDR1 SNHLY and CDR2 FYNNEI. The ends were cut back, 3 bases at V and 7 bases at J, with 22 bases in the middle. The CDR3 is 16 residues long. Here the CDR3 reads CASSEGYIDGREEQYF. The CDR3, as DNA: TGTGCCAGCAGTGAGGGCTACATAGACGGTCGAGAGGAGCAGTACTTC.

The chain couples TRBV5-1 to TRBJ1-5, with D perhaps matching TRBD1 (5 bases). The germline CDR1 and CDR2 sequences are SGHRS and YFSETQ. Trimming removed 0 bases from V and 1 base from J, with 14 bases in between. The CDR3 has 17 amino acids. This CDR3 is CASSLAPGGISNQPQHF. DNA of the CDR3: TGCGCCAGCAGCTTGGCCCCGGGGGGTATAAGCAATCAGCCCCAGCATTTT.

The CDR3 loop reads CASSKDRVGLGDTQYF. The CDR3, as DNA: TGTGCCAGCAGTAAAGACAGGGTTGGTTTAGGAGATACGCAGTATTTT. This chain connects TRBV2 to TRBJ2-3; 7 bases align to TRBD1. The CDR3 is 16 amino acids. Germline lookup yields CDR1 SNHLY and CDR2 FYNNEI. Trimming cost V 5 bases and J 5 bases; bases outside gene matches: 13.

This clone was counted only a few times. This chain uses TRBV11-1 with TRBJ2-1; TRBD2 aligns across 8 bases. V lost 5 bases to trimming and J lost 9 bases; unmatched junction nucleotides: 18. Germline values: CDR1 SGHAT, CDR2 FQDESV (reference sequence). The CDR3 is 17 residues long. CDR3 bases: TGTGCCAGCAGCGTTTTAGCGGGGCGATTGAGGCCGGGTGAGCAGTTCTTC. This encodes CASSVLAGRLRPGEQFF. Filled out from reference TRBV11-1 and TRBJ2-1, the complete variable domain reads EAEVAQSPRYKITEKSQAVAFWCDPISGHATLYWYRQILGQGPELLVQFQDESVVDDSQLPKDRFSAERLKGVDSTLKIQPAELGDSAMYLCASSVLAGRLRPGEQFFGPGTRLTVL.